Below are 26 T cell receptor beta chains sequenced from a single sample in a study of identical twins. TCRdb fed the 5' RACE reads into MiXCR, producing one record per CDR3 protein. Among about 520,000 distinct CDR3 sequences listed, around 20% were seen once. Another study also made use of these data, one on T cells expressing NK-cell markers.

Sequencing was performed on CD4+ T cells sorted from blood. The receptors were gathered from a woman under 30 in good health.

This clonotype has more than one count but fewer than ten. One junction end does not reproduce the germline sequence, and a read error may be involved. CDR3 in DNA: TGTGCCAGCAGCTTGACGACAGGCGAATCGCTCTTT. This sequence encodes CASSLTTGESLF. The chain carries TRBV5-6 and TRBJ1-1, with D tentatively TRBD1 (6 bases). From germline, CDR1 is SGHDT and CDR2 YYEEEE. This CDR3 has 12 residues.

This clonotype was seen ten or more times. The rearrangement joins TRBV7-2 to TRBJ2-1; TRBD2 matches 10 bases. Germline V gene sequence: CDR1 SGHTA, CDR2 FQGNSA. Losses at the gene ends were 1 base for V and 4 bases for J; bases not matched to a gene: 1. The length of the CDR3 is 15 residues. The CDR3 reads CASSLGAGGYNEQFF. CDR3 bases: TGTGCCAGCAGCTTAGGAGCGGGGGGGTACAATGAGCAGTTCTTC.

The chain employs TRBV4-1 and TRBJ1-1; possible D gene TRBD1, 5 bases. V shed 2 bases and J shed 10 bases, with 17 bases lying between them. The CDR3 totals 14 residues. Per the germline V gene, CDR1 is MGHRA and CDR2 is YSYEKL. This CDR3 reads CASSQNGDWARAFF. DNA for the CDR3: TGCGCCAGCAGCCAAAACGGGGACTGGGCTAGAGCTTTCTTT.

This clonotype appeared a few times. V usage is TRBV29-1 and J usage is TRBJ2-4; D may be TRBD1 or TRBD2 (5 bases each). V was trimmed by 3 bases and J by 6 bases, leaving 15 bases between them. The CDR3 length is 14 residues. From germline, CDR1 is SQVTM and CDR2 ANQGSEA. The CDR3 DNA sequence: TGCAGCGTTGAGCTTGGGGGATCGATAAACATTCAGTACTTC. It specifies CSVELGGSINIQYF.

The V gene is TRBV20-1, the J gene TRBJ1-1; D is unclear. Trimming removed 3 bases at V and 5 bases at J, with 10 bases between. The germline CDR1 and CDR2 sequences are DFQATT and SNEGSKA (reference sequence). The CDR3 is made up of 12 amino acids. As DNA, the CDR3 is TGCAGTGCTAGGCCCTTTCGGACTGAAGCTTTCTTT. It encodes CSARPFRTEAFF.

The rearrangement joins TRBV7-2 to TRBJ2-2, with D possibly TRBD1 on 6 matching bases. V lost 5 bases to trimming and J lost 4 bases, with 14 bases between them. Germline CDR1 and CDR2: SGHTA and FQGNSA. This CDR3 comprises 15 residues. In DNA, the CDR3 is TGTGCCAGCAGCGAGTACCAGGGGAGCACCGGGGAGCTGTTTTTT. It encodes CASSEYQGSTGELFF.

In this sample, this clonotype turned up a few times. This chain links TRBV29-1 with TRBJ2-3, with no clear D. From germline, CDR1 is SQVTM and CDR2 ANQGSEA. This CDR3 is built from 17 residues. The V end lost 4 bases, the J end lost 0 bases, and 20 bases lay between the germline ends. The CDR3 here is CSVARLSRVGSTDTQYF. The CDR3 DNA follows: TGCAGCGTTGCCCGATTGTCGAGAGTCGGGAGCACAGATACGCAGTATTTT.

The gene calls are TRBV5-6 and TRBJ1-3; D remains ambiguous. Germline V gene lookup returns CDR1 SGHDT and CDR2 YYEEEE. V was trimmed by 4 bases and J by 4 bases, leaving 9 bases between them. The CDR3 covers 13 residues. The CDR3 region is CASSLAYGNTIYF. CDR3 DNA sequence: TGTGCCAGCAGCCTAGCTTACGGAAACACCATATATTTT.

This clonotype appeared a single time. The CDR3 is CASSSSDRSNQPQHF. The CDR3 DNA is TGTGCCAGCAGCTCGTCGGACAGGTCCAATCAGCCCCAGCATTTT. The V call is TRBV27, the J call TRBJ1-5, with 7 nucleotides matching TRBD1. The CDR3 is made up of 15 amino acids. The V gene's germline CDR1 is MNHEY and CDR2 SMNVEV (reference sequence). V lost 6 bases and J lost 3; bases outside the gene matches: 8.

The J gene is TRBJ2-5, the V gene TRBV7-6, with TRBD1 identical over 8 bases. V lost 7 bases to trimming and J lost 2 bases; unmatched junction nucleotides: 9. The CDR3 covers 15 residues. The germline V gene encodes CDR1 SGHVS and CDR2 FNYEAQ. DNA for the CDR3: TGTGCCAGCACGGACCGACAGGGGCCGCAAGAGACCCAGTACTTC. It specifies CASTDRQGPQETQYF.

This clonotype has more than one count but fewer than ten. The V gene is TRBV12-3 or TRBV12-4, the J gene TRBJ1-4; TRBD1 might be the D (6 bases). This CDR3 is 14 amino acids long. Trimming left V 6 bases short and J 5 bases short, with 13 bases between. Here the CDR3 DNA reads TGTGCCAGCAGGCCACAGGGTGGAAATGAAAAACTGTTTTTT. It encodes CASRPQGGNEKLFF.

J is TRBJ2-3 and V is TRBV11-2, with D tentatively TRBD1 (5 bases). Trimming took 5 bases from V and 2 from J, leaving 11 bases between them. The CDR3 sequence is 14 residues long. CDR1 and CDR2 (germline): SGHAT, FQNNGV. CDR3 bases: TGTGCCAGCAGCCCACAGGTTTTCACAGATACGCAGTATTTT. Translation gives CASSPQVFTDTQYF. The full variable domain, rest sourced from reference TRBV11-2 and TRBJ2-3, is EAGVAQSPRYKIIEKRQSVAFWCNPISGHATLYWYQQILGQGPKLLIQFQNNGVVDDSQLPKDRFSAERLKGVDSTLKIQPAKLEDSAVYLCASSPQVFTDTQYFGPGTRLTVL.

This clonotype was detected a few times. DNA for the CDR3: TGTGCCAGCTCAGACCATAGTTTCCACGAGCAGTACTTC. This translates into CASSDHSFHEQYF. The chain uses TRBV18 and TRBJ2-7; D is unresolved. The CDR3 runs 13 residues. Trimming stripped 5 bases from V and 5 bases from J, with 13 bases between. Germline V gene sequence: CDR1 KGHSH, CDR2 LQKENI.

The gene calls are TRBV29-1 and TRBJ2-2; TRBD2 aligns across 9 bases. Germline V gene lookup returns CDR1 SQVTM and CDR2 ANQGSEA. The V segment lost 7 bases and the J segment 6 bases; nucleotides outside the gene matches: 9. This CDR3 spans 14 amino acids. Here the CDR3 DNA reads TGCAGCGGATTTCGCGGGAGGGGCGCCGGGGAGCTGTTTTTT. Amino acid sequence: CSGFRGRGAGELFF.

This chain joins TRBV13 and TRBJ2-5; D remains ambiguous. CDR1 PRHDT and CDR2 FYEKMQ come from the germline V gene (reference sequence). The V gene lost 1 base and the J gene lost 4 bases, with 7 bases spanning the gap. CDR3 length: 13 residues. The CDR3 nucleotides are TGTGCCAGCAGCTTAGACCCGGGAGAGACCCAGTACTTC. Translation gives CASSLDPGETQYF.

This clonotype appeared a few times. The V gene is TRBV6-5, the J gene TRBJ1-1; 9 bases align to TRBD1. Trimming cost V 2 bases and J 6 bases; bases outside gene matches: 13. In germline, CDR1 is MNHEY, CDR2 SVGAGI. This CDR3 comprises 17 residues. CDR3 in amino acids: CASSYVFRTGVRSEAFF. The CDR3 coding sequence is TGTGCCAGCAGTTACGTTTTTAGGACAGGGGTTCGATCTGAAGCTTTCTTT.

The rearrangement joins TRBV5-6 to TRBJ2-3, with D unclear. Trimming removed 4 bases at V and 6 bases at J, with 12 bases between. In germline, CDR1 is SGHDT, CDR2 YYEEEE. This CDR3 contains 13 residues. In DNA form, the CDR3 reads TGTGCCAGCAGCGTACGACGCAGGGATACGCAGTATTTT. Translation gives CASSVRRRDTQYF.

V usage is TRBV6-1 and J usage is TRBJ1-6; D is undetermined. V lost 7 bases and J 7 bases, leaving 11 bases between the germline ends. Germline V lookup: CDR1 MNHNS, CDR2 SASEGT. This CDR3 spans 13 amino acids. The CDR3, as DNA: TGTGCCAGCATCCCGGGGTTAAATTCACCCCTCCACTTT. The encoded protein is CASIPGLNSPLHF.

In this sample, this clonotype turned up a few times. The chain couples TRBV5-1 to TRBJ2-7; D call uncertain. The CDR3 is 14 residues long. Germline V CDR1 and CDR2: SGHRS, YFSETQ. Trimming stripped 2 bases from V and 0 bases from J, with 9 bases between. This CDR3 is CASSLSRPSYEQYF. DNA for the CDR3: TGCGCCAGCAGCTTATCCCGCCCCTCCTACGAGCAGTACTTC.

V and J are TRBV13 and TRBJ1-6; D call uncertain. V shed 3 bases and J shed 12 bases, with 9 bases lying between them. The CDR3 spans 12 residues. The V gene's germline CDR1 is PRHDT and CDR2 FYEKMQ (reference sequence). The CDR3 bases are TGTGCCAGCAGCTTTGGGGTTGGACCCCTCCACTTT. It encodes CASSFGVGPLHF.

In its sample, this clonotype was seen many times. The V gene is TRBV5-6, the J gene TRBJ1-1; TRBD1 agrees at 7 bases. The CDR3 extends over 15 amino acids. Germline V lookup: CDR1 SGHDT, CDR2 YYEEEE. The ends lost 2 bases at V and 3 bases at J; junction bases unmatched: 7. CDR3 bases: TGTGCCAGCAGCTTCCCCAACAGGGGAGACACTGAAGCTTTCTTT. Residues: CASSFPNRGDTEAFF.

The V and J genes are TRBV20-1 and TRBJ1-2, with a possible D match to TRBD1 (5 bases). Deletions cut 7 bases from V and 5 bases from J, with 14 bases between. Germline V gene lookup returns CDR1 DFQATT and CDR2 SNEGSKA (reference sequence). The length of the CDR3 is 12 residues. CDR3 sequence: CSVHEQVYGYTF. CDR3 sequence (DNA): TGCAGTGTTCACGAACAGGTGTATGGCTACACCTTC.

This clonotype occurred a few times. V gene TRBV12-3 or TRBV12-4 combines with J gene TRBJ2-7; TRBD1 might be the D (6 bases). V lost 6 bases and J lost 6, with 15 bases in between. CDR3 size: 13 residues. CDR3 bases: TGTGCCAGCAGACCAACCACAGGGTCCGAGCAGTACTTC. Translating gives CASRPTTGSEQYF.

The chain recombines TRBV6-2 or TRBV6-3 with TRBJ1-3; D not certain. Trimming stripped 2 bases from V and 0 bases from J, with 8 bases between. The length of the CDR3 is 15 residues. Germline V gives CDR1 MNHEY, CDR2 SVGEGT. In nucleotides, the CDR3 is TGTGCCAGCAGTTACATACTACTCTCTGGAAACACCATATATTTT. Encoded protein: CASSYILLSGNTIYF.

This clonotype appeared a few times. The rearrangement joins TRBV6-1 to TRBJ2-3; 8 nucleotides agree with TRBD2. CDR1 and CDR2 (germline): MNHNS, SASEGT. This CDR3 spans 13 amino acids. After removal of 6 bases from V and 9 bases from J, the junction contained 8 bases not matched to a gene. The CDR3 here is CASRAGVAGTQYF. In nucleotides, the CDR3 is TGTGCCAGCAGAGCGGGAGTCGCGGGGACGCAGTATTTT.

This clonotype was counted only a few times. The CDR3 reads CASSPGIGANVLTF. CDR3 nucleotides: TGTGCCAGCAGCCCAGGGATCGGGGCCAACGTCCTGACTTTC. The gene calls are TRBV12-3 or TRBV12-4 and TRBJ2-6; weak D call: TRBD1 (5 bases). CDR3 length: 14 amino acids. With 6 bases removed from V and 4 bases from J, the gap between germline ends came to 10 bases.